This T cell receptor (beta chain) was sequenced in a study of T cell responses to AZD1222 COVID-19 vaccine. The assay was immunoSEQ multiplex PCR, and TCRdb's table has in-frame clones only and misses some. The sample has some 130,000 clones; 80% to 90% are singletons. Pooling of second doses given at about 4 or about 12 weeks was done. In regard to this clone: Antigen specificity is unknown. The junction does not match germline at one end; this may be a read error.

Germline CDR1 MGHDK, CDR2 SYGVNS. The CDR3 sequence is 16 residues long. Whole-study findings and limits: The study found vaccine-associated CD4 TCRs spanning spike, dominant at 160-218 and 743-854. A reported finding is that nearly half of spike-specific TCRs target unmutated variant regions. Just five to seven people given AZD1222 tested seropositive at baseline.

The source material was peripheral blood, sampled 28 days after the second AZD1222 dose. The V call is TRBV25-1, the J call TRBJ2-1; D possibly corresponds to TRBD2 (6 bases). This TCR came from an adult who received the AZD1222 COVID-19 vaccine. CDR3 in amino acids: CASSDFPGVSSNEQFF. CDR3 nucleotides: TGTGCCAGCAGTGATTTCCCGGGAGTTTCCTCCAATGAGCAGTTCTTC.